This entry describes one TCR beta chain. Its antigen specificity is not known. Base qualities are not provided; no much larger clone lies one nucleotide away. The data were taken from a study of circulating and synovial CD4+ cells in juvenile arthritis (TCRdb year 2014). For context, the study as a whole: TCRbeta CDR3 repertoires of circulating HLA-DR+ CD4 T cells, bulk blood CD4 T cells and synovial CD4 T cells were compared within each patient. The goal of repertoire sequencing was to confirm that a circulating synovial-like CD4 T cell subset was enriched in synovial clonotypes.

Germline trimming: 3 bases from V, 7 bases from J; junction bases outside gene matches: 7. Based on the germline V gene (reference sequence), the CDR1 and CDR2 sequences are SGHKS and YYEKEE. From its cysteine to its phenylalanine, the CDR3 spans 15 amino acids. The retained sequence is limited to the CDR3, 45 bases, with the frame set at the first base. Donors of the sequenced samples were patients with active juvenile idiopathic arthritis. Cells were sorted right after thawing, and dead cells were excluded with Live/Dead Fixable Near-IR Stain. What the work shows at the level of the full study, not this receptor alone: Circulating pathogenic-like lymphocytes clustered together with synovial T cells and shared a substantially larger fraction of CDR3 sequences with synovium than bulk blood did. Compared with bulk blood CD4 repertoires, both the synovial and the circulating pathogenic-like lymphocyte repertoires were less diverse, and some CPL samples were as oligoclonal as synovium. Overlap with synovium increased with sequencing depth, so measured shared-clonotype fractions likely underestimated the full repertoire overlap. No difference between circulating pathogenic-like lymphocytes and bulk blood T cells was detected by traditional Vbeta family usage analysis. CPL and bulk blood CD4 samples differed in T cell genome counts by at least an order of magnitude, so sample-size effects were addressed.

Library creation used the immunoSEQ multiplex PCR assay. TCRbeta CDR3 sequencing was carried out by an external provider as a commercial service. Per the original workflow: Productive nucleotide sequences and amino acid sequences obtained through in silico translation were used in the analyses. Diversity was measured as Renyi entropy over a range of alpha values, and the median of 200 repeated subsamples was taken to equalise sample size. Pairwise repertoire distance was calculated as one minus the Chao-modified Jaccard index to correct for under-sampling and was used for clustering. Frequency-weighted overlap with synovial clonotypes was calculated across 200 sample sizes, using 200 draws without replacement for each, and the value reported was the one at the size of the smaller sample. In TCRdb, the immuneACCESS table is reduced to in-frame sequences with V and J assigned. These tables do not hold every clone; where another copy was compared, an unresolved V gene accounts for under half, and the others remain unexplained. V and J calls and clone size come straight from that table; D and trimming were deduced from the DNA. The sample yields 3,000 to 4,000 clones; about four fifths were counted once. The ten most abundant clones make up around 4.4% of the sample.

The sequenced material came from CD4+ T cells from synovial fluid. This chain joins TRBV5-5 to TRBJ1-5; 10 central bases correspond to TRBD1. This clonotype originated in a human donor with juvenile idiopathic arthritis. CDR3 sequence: CASSSFGDRGQPQHF. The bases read TGTGCCAGCAGCTCCTTCGGGGACAGGGGACAGCCCCAGCATTTT.